Described below is a single TCR beta chain sequence and its context. The data originate from a study of blood T cell repertoires in COVID-19. Some clones are missing from TCRdb's copy, which holds only in-frame ones; the method was immunoSEQ multiplex PCR. The table includes 90,000 to 100,000 clones, 80% to 90% detected once. The CDR3 extends over 18 amino acids. Germline loops: CDR1 SGHTA, CDR2 FQGNSA. After removal of 6 bases from V and 0 bases from J, the junction contained 7 bases not matched to a gene. Sequencing was done on a sample of peripheral blood. The sequence was obtained from a man at least 80 years old with acute or convalescent COVID-19. This chain uses TRBV7-2 with TRBJ2-1, with 14 bases lining up with TRBD2. In DNA, the CDR3 is TGTGCCAGCAGTCTGAGCGGGACTAGCGGGGGCTCCTACAATGAGCAGTTCTTC. This translates into CASSLSGTSGGSYNEQFF.